This T cell receptor beta chain was found in a study of T cell responses to AZD1222 COVID-19 vaccine. The study, taken as a whole, reports: The study found vaccine-associated CD4 TCRs spanning spike, dominant at 160-218 and 743-854. Clonal diversity was possibly underestimated; the donors were predominantly white British and more often female.

This CDR3 has 14 amino acids. Germline CDR1 SQVTM, CDR2 ANQGSEA. J gave up 5 bases and V 6 bases, and 11 bases lay outside the gene matches. TCRdb's table, derived via immunoSEQ multiplex PCR, lists solely in-frame clones and lacks some. In the table there are roughly 60,000 clones, 75% to 85% of which are singletons. With respect to this clone: What it binds is not known.

The receptor comes from an adult in good health. The J gene is TRBJ2-3, the V gene TRBV29-1, with 7 bases identical to TRBD1. The specimen was peripheral blood, collected on day 0 of AZD1222 vaccination. The CDR3, as DNA: TGCAGCGTAGACAGGGTTTCAGAGTTAGATACGCAGTATTTT. Translated, it gives CSVDRVSELDTQYF.